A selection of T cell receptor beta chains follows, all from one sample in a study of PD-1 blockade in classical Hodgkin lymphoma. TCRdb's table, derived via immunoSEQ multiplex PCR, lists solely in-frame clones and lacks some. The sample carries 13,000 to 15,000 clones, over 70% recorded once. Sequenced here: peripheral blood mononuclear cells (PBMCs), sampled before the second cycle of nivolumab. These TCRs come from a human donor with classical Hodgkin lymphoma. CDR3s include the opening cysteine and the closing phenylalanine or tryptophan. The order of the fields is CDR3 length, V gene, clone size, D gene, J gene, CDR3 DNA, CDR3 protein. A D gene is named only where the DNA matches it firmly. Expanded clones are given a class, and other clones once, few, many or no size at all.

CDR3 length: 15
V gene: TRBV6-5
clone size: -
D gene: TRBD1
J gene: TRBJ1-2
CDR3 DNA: TGTGCCAGCAGTTCCTCGACAGGGGAAGTCTATGGCTACACCTTC
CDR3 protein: CASSSSTGEVYGYTF

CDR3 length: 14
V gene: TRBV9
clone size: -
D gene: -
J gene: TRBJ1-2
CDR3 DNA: TGTGCCAGCAGCGTAGATCCAGAGGGATATGGCTACACCTTC
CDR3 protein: CASSVDPEGYGYTF

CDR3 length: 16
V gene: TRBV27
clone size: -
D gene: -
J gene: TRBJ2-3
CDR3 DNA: TGTGCCAGCAACTTATACCGGCCCCGTGGCGGAGATACGCAGTATTTT
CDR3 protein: CASNLYRPRGGDTQYF

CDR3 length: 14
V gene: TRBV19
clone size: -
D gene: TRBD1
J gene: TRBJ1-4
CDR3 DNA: TGTGCAGCCGGGCTGGGACAGGGGGGGGAAAAACTGTTTTTT
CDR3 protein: CAAGLGQGGEKLFF

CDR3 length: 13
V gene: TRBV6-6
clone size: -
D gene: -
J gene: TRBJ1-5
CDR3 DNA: TGTGCCAGCACCCCGACAGCCGATCAGCCCCAGCATTTT
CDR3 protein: CASTPTADQPQHF

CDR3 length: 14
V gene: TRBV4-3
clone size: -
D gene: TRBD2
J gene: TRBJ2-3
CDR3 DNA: TGCGCCAGCAGCCAACTAGCGGCCACAGATACGCAGTATTTT
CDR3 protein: CASSQLAATDTQYF

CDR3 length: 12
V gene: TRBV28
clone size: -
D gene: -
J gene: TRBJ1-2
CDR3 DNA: TGTGCCAGCACCAGGCCCGGCTATGGCTACACCTTC
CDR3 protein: CASTRPGYGYTF

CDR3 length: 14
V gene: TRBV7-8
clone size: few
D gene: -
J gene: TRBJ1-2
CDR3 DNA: TGTGCCAGCAGCGCCACGACAGGAAACTATGGCTACACCTTC
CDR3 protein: CASSATTGNYGYTF

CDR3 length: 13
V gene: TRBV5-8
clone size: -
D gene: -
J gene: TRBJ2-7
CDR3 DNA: TGTGCCAGCAGCAAATGGGGGGCCCACGAGCAGTACTTC
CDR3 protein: CASSKWGAHEQYF

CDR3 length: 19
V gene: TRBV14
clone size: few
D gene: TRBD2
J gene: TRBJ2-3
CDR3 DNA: TGTGCCAGCAGCCCCCGGACTAGCGGTGACACAATCTTCACAGATACGCAGTATTTT
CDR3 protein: CASSPRTSGDTIFTDTQYF

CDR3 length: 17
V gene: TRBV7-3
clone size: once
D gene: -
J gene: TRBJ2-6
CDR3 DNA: TGTGCCAGCAGCGGCGGCCGCTTACAAAGTCGGGCCAACGTCCTGACTTTC
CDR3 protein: CASSGGRLQSRANVLTF

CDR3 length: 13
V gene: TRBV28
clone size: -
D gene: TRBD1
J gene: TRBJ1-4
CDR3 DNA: TGTGCCAGCAGGATCAGGGGGCTTGAAAAACTGTTTTTT
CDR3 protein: CASRIRGLEKLFF

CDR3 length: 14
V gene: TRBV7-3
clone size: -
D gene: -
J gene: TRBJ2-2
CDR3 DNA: TGTGCCAGCAGCCCGCAGACGTTCGCCGGGGAGCTGTTTTTT
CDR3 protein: CASSPQTFAGELFF

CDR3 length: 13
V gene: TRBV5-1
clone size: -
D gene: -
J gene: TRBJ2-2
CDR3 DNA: TGCGCCAGCAGCTTGGGAAACACCGGGGAGCTGTTTTTT
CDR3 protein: CASSLGNTGELFF

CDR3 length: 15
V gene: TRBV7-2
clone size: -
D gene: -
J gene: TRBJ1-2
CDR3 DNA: TGTGCCAGCAGCCTAAGAGTCCCGACAAACTATGGCTACACCTTC
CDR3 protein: CASSLRVPTNYGYTF